Listed below are T cell receptor beta chains from one sample, sequenced in a study of glioma-infiltrating T cells. Each CDR3 protein gets one entry after TCRdb re-called the multiplex PCR reads with MiXCR. Of some 180,000 distinct CDR3 sequences in the sample, more than 25% were seen once. The sequenced sample was glioma tissue, nonneoplastic brain tissue, or PBMCs (not recorded which). Every receptor here comes from a human donor with low-grade glioma or glioblastoma, undergoing nonglioma brain surgery, or in good health (not recorded which). Both conserved end residues are part of each CDR3. D genes are given only for firm matches. Only some rows state a clone size, as once, few, many or a class for expanded clones.

D gene,V gene,clone size,J gene,CDR3 DNA,CDR3 protein
TRBD2,TRBV20-1,many,TRBJ2-7,TGCAGTGCTATTGAAGGGACTAGCGGTTCCTACGAGCAGTACTTC,CSAIEGTSGSYEQYF
.,TRBV4-3,many,TRBJ2-3,TGCGCCAGCAGCCAAGGGCGCGTGGATACGCAGTATTTT,CASSQGRVDTQYF
TRBD2,TRBV28,.,TRBJ2-1,TGTGCCAGCAGTTCTCCGGGACTAGCGGGAGGGCTTAATGAGCAGTTCTTC,CASSSPGLAGGLNEQFF
.,TRBV11-2,many,TRBJ2-3,TGTGCCAGCAGCTTACTCTCTGGGGTTCAAGGGTATTTT,CASSLLSGVQGYF
.,TRBV15,few,TRBJ2-3,TGTGCCACCAGCAGAGATCCTGCATCCACAGATACGCAGTATTTT,CATSRDPASTDTQYF
.,TRBV9,few,TRBJ2-1,TGTGCCAGCTTAGCGGAAAGCTCCTACAATGAGCAGTTCTTC,CASLAESSYNEQFF
.,TRBV6-2/TRBV6-3,many,TRBJ2-1,TGTGCCAGCAGTTACTCGATGAACAATGAGCAGTTCTTC,CASSYSMNNEQFF
.,TRBV19,many,TRBJ1-4,TGTGCCAGTGCAAGGACAGTCCTCAATGAAAAACTGTTTTTT,CASARTVLNEKLFF
TRBD1,TRBV15,many,TRBJ1-4,TGTGCCACCAGCAGAGATCGGGGACAGGGGAGTGAAAAACTGTTTTTT,CATSRDRGQGSEKLFF
TRBD2,TRBV4-1,many,TRBJ2-1,TGCGCCAGCAGCCAAGATCGGGTAGCGGGGAGGTATTACAATGAGCAGTTCTTC,CASSQDRVAGRYYNEQFF
TRBD2,TRBV28,many,TRBJ2-3,TGTGCCAGCAGTTTGGATCTAGCGGGAGAAGATACGCAGTATTTT,CASSLDLAGEDTQYF
.,TRBV11-3,few,TRBJ2-3,TGTGCCAGCAGCGCGCAGGGGTTGGCAGATACGCAGTATTTT,CASSAQGLADTQYF
TRBD2,TRBV29-1,.,TRBJ2-1,TGCAGCGTTGGGTCGGCGGGAGGGCTATTAAATGGGCAGTTCTTC,CSVGSAGGLLNGQFF
.,TRBV18,many,TRBJ1-1,TGTGCCAGCTCACCAGTATTAACGGCCGCCGAAGCTTTCTTT,CASSPVLTAAEAFF
TRBD2,TRBV7-6,many,TRBJ2-3,TGTGCCAGCAGCTTAGGAGCGGGGGCAGATACGCAGTATTTT,CASSLGAGADTQYF
.,TRBV4-1,many,TRBJ2-4,TGCGCCAGCAGCCAAGGCGGGACACTAGCCAAAAACATTCAGTACTTC,CASSQGGTLAKNIQYF
.,TRBV28,many,TRBJ1-1,TGTGCCACCCATATACCTGCCCTCCCGAACACTGAAGCTTTCTTT,CATHIPALPNTEAFF
.,TRBV20-1,many,TRBJ2-4,TGCAGTGCCCCAAATAGCTGGGAAAACATTCAGTACTTC,CSAPNSWENIQYF
.,TRBV7-2,.,TRBJ1-1,TGTGCCGGCAGCTTAGGTCTCCAGATGAACACTGAAGCTTCCTTT,CAGSLGLQMNTEASF
.,TRBV2,many,TRBJ2-3,TGTGCCAGGAGGAGGTCCGATACGCAGTATTTT,CARRRSDTQYF
.,TRBV18,.,TRBJ2-3,TGTGCCAGCTCACCAAGGGGGGGCACAGATACGCAGTATTTT,CASSPRGGTDTQYF
.,TRBV20-1,many,TRBJ2-7,TGCAGTGCCCAGAGGCCGGGTTCTACCTACGAGCAGTACTTC,CSAQRPGSTYEQYF
.,TRBV7-8,many,TRBJ2-7,TGTGCCAGCAGCCAAACTCAGGGGCGGGGCGAGCAGTACTTC,CASSQTQGRGEQYF
.,TRBV4-2,many,TRBJ1-1,TGTGCCAGCAGCCAAGATGGAATGAGAGCTTTCTTT,CASSQDGMRAFF
.,TRBV9,.,TRBJ2-3,TGTGCCAGCAGCGCCCTTCCCGACATAAGCACATATACGCAGTATTTT,CASSALPDISTYTQYF
.,TRBV2,many,TRBJ1-5,TGTGCCAGCAGTGACCTCGCGGGGGGTCAGCCCCAGCATTTT,CASSDLAGGQPQHF
TRBD2,TRBV4-3,few,TRBJ2-7,TGCGCCAGCAGCCAAGACAGCGGGAGGGCCGGTGAGTACGAGCAGTACTTC,CASSQDSGRAGEYEQYF
TRBD2,TRBV20-1,many,TRBJ2-1,TGCAGTGCCCTAATATCGGACCCAGGCGGGGGTGAGCAGTTCTTC,CSALISDPGGGEQFF
.,TRBV2,many,TRBJ1-3,TGTGCCAGCAGTGCGATTAAGGTTCCTGGAAACACCATATATTTT,CASSAIKVPGNTIYF
TRBD2,TRBV11-2,few,TRBJ2-7,TGTGCCAGCAGCCAAATAGGGGCGGGAGGGTCCTACGAGCAGTACTTC,CASSQIGAGGSYEQYF
.,TRBV29-1,.,TRBJ1-1,TGCAGCGTTGAGGGCGTCCCCATGAACACTGAAGCTTTCTTT,CSVEGVPMNTEAFF
.,TRBV30,.,TRBJ1-3,TGTGCCTGGAGTCCGCCTAGCTACACCATATATTTT,CAWSPPSYTIYF
.,TRBV7-9,many,TRBJ1-2,TGTGCCAGCAGCGAAGGGACGTTCTTCGGCTACACCTTC,CASSEGTFFGYTF
.,TRBV20-1,many,TRBJ2-7,TGCAGTGCTTCAACTTACACCTACGAGCAGTACTTC,CSASTYTYEQYF
TRBD2,TRBV4-2,many,TRBJ2-3,TGTGCCAGCAGCCAAGATCTGGCGGTCGGGAGGGCAGATACGCAGTATTTT,CASSQDLAVGRADTQYF
TRBD2,TRBV6-9,.,TRBJ2-7,TGTGCCAGCAGTTACGCCCTAGCGGGAGTCGATGAGCAGCACTTC,CASSYALAGVDEQHF
.,TRBV27,many,TRBJ2-5,TGTGCCAGCAGTTTATCCCGAACCCAAGAGACCCAGTACTTC,CASSLSRTQETQYF
TRBD2,TRBV18,.,TRBJ2-2,TGTGCCAGCTCACCATATAATAGCGGGAGCTCCGGGGAGCTGTTTTTT,CASSPYNSGSSGELFF
TRBD1,TRBV18,.,TRBJ2-2,TGTGCCAGCTCAACACCCGGACAGGGAGGCACCGGGGAGCTGTTTTTT,CASSTPGQGGTGELFF
TRBD2,TRBV20-1,many,TRBJ2-3,TGCAGTGCTAGAGATCCTTTCACCCCGGGACTAGCTGCAGATACGCAGTATTTT,CSARDPFTPGLAADTQYF
.,TRBV7-2,many,TRBJ2-3,TGTGCCAGCAGCTTAGGTCCGGGCCCCACAGATACGCAGTATTTT,CASSLGPGPTDTQYF
TRBD2,TRBV4-1,.,TRBJ2-1,TGCGCCAGCAGCCAAGATTACCGGCGGGAGAGAGTGGAAAATGGGCAGTTCTTC,CASSQDYRRERVENGQFF
TRBD1,TRBV29-1,many,TRBJ1-1,TGCAGCGTTACAGGGGCTTCGGGATGGAACACTGAAGCTTTCTTT,CSVTGASGWNTEAFF
.,TRBV5-1,few,TRBJ1-4,TGCGCCAGCAGCTTGGGACAGCCTAATGAAAAACTGTTTTTT,CASSLGQPNEKLFF
TRBD1,TRBV24-1,many,TRBJ2-2,TGTGCCACCAGTGAACCCCGGGACAGGGGGCTGGCCACCGGGGAGCTGTTTTTT,CATSEPRDRGLATGELFF
TRBD2,TRBV20-1,many,TRBJ2-1,TGCAGTGCCAGAGGAGGACTAGCGGGAGTTAATGAGCAGTTCTTC,CSARGGLAGVNEQFF
.,TRBV4-1,many,TRBJ1-5,TGCGCCAGCAGCCAAGGGGCAGCTTTTAATCAGCCCCAGCATTTT,CASSQGAAFNQPQHF
.,TRBV12-3/TRBV12-4,few,TRBJ2-1,TGTGCCAGCAGTTTGCCCCCCTGGCTGAGCTCCTACAATGAGCAGTTCTTC,CASSLPPWLSSYNEQFF